A single sample gave rise to the 10 T cell receptor beta chains below, sequenced in a study of cytomegalovirus exposure and HLA in healthy donors. PCR involved 60 Vbeta and 13 Jbeta primers. The repertoire was sequenced with immunoSEQ multiplex PCR; TCRdb's copy has only in-frame clones and lacks some. Listed are 110,000 to 150,000 clones; 2% to 2.5% falls within the top ten. The sequencing input was PBMCs. The receptor set was obtained from a young woman in good health and CMV-seronegative.

The rearrangement uses TRBV5-1 and TRBJ1-1, with no clear D. Germline V gives CDR1 SGHRS, CDR2 YFSETQ. CDR3 length: 15 residues. The ends were cut back, 3 bases at V and 5 bases at J, with 17 bases in the middle. CDR3 region: CASSSLGGPETEAFF. The DNA for the CDR3 is TGCGCCAGCAGCTCCCTTGGCGGGCCCGAGACTGAAGCTTTCTTT.

The V call is TRBV29-1, the J call TRBJ2-7; 11 bases are a match to TRBD1. The CDR3 has 14 amino acids. Trimming cost V 5 bases and J 5 bases; bases outside gene matches: 8. In germline, CDR1 is SQVTM, CDR2 ANQGSEA. CDR3 coding DNA: TGCAGCGTTTTTGGGACAGGGGGTTGGGACGAGCAGTACTTC. This gives the protein CSVFGTGGWDEQYF.

This rearrangement joins TRBV5-6 to TRBJ2-1, with TRBD2 identical over 7 bases. The germline V gene encodes CDR1 SGHDT and CDR2 YYEEEE. The V gene end was trimmed by 5 bases and the J gene end by 9 bases; junction bases not matched to a gene: 14. The CDR3 spans 15 residues. The CDR3 region has the DNA TGTGCCAGCAGGGGGAATTGGCGGGAGTTCGGTGAGCAGTTCTTC. Its protein is CASRGNWREFGEQFF.

This chain links TRBV5-5 with TRBJ2-6; no definite D call. This CDR3 contains 14 residues. Germline V gene data show CDR1 as SGHKS and CDR2 as YYEKEE (reference sequence). The ends were cut back, 7 bases at V and 2 bases at J, with 10 bases in the middle. CDR3 sequence: CASGHRAGANVLTF. The CDR3 nucleotides are TGTGCCAGCGGTCACAGAGCTGGGGCCAACGTCCTGACTTTC.

The DNA for the CDR3 is TGTGCCAGCAGCCGAGGACGGTCGAGGGGGCACGGGGCCAACGTCCTGACTTTC. It is translated as CASSRGRSRGHGANVLTF. This chain connects TRBV7-8 to TRBJ2-6; 7 positions agree with TRBD1. V shed 5 bases and J 4 bases; nucleotides not matched to a gene: 14. The CDR3 sequence is 18 residues long. Germline V gene sequence: CDR1 SGHVS, CDR2 FQNEAQ.

V usage is TRBV5-4 and J usage is TRBJ2-3; 11 positions match TRBD1. The V and J ends lost 2 bases and 4 bases, in that order; junction bases with no gene match: 3. Germline V gene lookup returns CDR1 SGHNT and CDR2 YYREEE (reference sequence). CDR3 length equals 15 residues. CDR3 in DNA: TGTGCCAGCAGCTTACCGGGACAGGGGGCAGATACGCAGTATTTT. Translated: CASSLPGQGADTQYF. Full variable domain (missing parts from reference TRBV5-4 and TRBJ2-3): ETGVTQSPTHLIKTRGQQVTLRCSSQSGHNTVSWYQQALGQGPQFIFQYYREEENGRGNFPPRFSGLQFPNYSSELNVNALELDDSALYLCASSLPGQGADTQYFGPGTRLTVL.

The chain joins TRBV29-1 to TRBJ1-1, with 8 bases fitting TRBD1. V lost 7 bases to trimming and J lost 1 base; unmatched junction nucleotides: 5. There are 13 residues in the CDR3. Germline lookup yields CDR1 SQVTM and CDR2 ANQGSEA. CDR3 residues: CSGTGTENTEAFF. CDR3 nucleotide sequence: TGCAGCGGGACAGGGACAGAGAACACTGAAGCTTTCTTT.

This chain uses TRBV9 with TRBJ1-1; 12 bases agree with TRBD1. The CDR3 loop spans 16 amino acids. Trimming cost V 3 bases and J 4 bases; bases outside gene matches: 7. Looked up from germline, CDR1 is SGDLS and CDR2 is YYNGEE. CDR3 region: CASSGGDRGPVTEAFF. The CDR3 DNA is TGTGCCAGCAGCGGAGGGGACAGGGGGCCGGTCACTGAAGCTTTCTTT.

This chain joins TRBV6-5 and TRBJ2-7; tentative D call: TRBD2 (5 bases). V dropped 3 bases and J dropped 5 bases, with 14 bases sitting between them. The germline V gene has CDR1 MNHEY and CDR2 SVGAGI. This CDR3 has 14 residues. CDR3 DNA: TGTGCCAGCAGTTATGTCGGAGGAGGTCACGAGCAGTACTTC. It encodes CASSYVGGGHEQYF.

V usage is TRBV5-1 and J usage is TRBJ1-1, with D possibly being TRBD1 (6 bases). The V end was cut by 5 bases, the J end by 6 bases, with 14 bases between. The V gene's germline CDR1 is SGHRS and CDR2 YFSETQ. The CDR3 consists of 13 residues. CDR3 residues: CASSQGWQSEAFF. The CDR3 DNA follows: TGCGCCAGCAGTCAGGGGTGGCAGTCTGAAGCTTTCTTT.